This T cell receptor beta chain was captured in a study of blood T cell repertoires in COVID-19. On the study more broadly: Spain, Italy and the United States supplied samples that represented acute and convalescent COVID-19. PBMCs, B-cell-depleted T cells, or T cells provided the cDNA or gDNA that made up the material.

TCRdb's table, derived via immunoSEQ multiplex PCR, lists solely in-frame clones and lacks some. The sample has approximately 70,000 clones, approximately 90% seen once. The V gene lost 4 bases and the J gene lost 4 bases, with 11 bases spanning the gap. The CDR3 sequence is 13 residues long. CDR1 is WNHNN, CDR2 SYGVQD, per germline (reference sequence). The material sequenced was peripheral blood. The TCR was taken from a human donor in a cohort sampled during active COVID-19. The gene calls are TRBV10-1 and TRBJ2-7; D gene unclear. The CDR3 is CASSGGLIYEQYF. DNA of the CDR3: TGCGCCAGCAGTGGCGGCTTAATATACGAGCAGTACTTC.